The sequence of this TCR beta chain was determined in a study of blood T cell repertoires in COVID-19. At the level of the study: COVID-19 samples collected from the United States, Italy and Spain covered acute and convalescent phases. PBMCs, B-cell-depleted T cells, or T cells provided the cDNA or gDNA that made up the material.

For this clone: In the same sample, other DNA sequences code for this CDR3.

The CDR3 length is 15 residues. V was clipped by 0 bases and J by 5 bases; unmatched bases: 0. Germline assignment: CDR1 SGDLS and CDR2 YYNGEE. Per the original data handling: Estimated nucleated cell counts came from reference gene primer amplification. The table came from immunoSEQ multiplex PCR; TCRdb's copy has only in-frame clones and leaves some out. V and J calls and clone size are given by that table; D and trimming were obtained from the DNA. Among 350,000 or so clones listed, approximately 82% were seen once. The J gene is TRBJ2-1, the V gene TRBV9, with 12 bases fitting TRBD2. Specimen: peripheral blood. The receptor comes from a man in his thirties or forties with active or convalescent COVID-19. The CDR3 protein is CASSVGLAGDNEQFF. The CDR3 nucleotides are TGTGCCAGCAGCGTAGGACTAGCGGGAGACAATGAGCAGTTCTTC.